The T cell receptor (beta chain) under discussion was sequenced for a study of OX40 agonist ivuxolimab in advanced cancers. Study as a whole: People in dose escalation had one of these cancers: hepatocellular carcinoma, melanoma, renal cell or head and neck cancer.

This CDR3 has 17 residues. The V segment lost 3 bases and the J segment 1 base; nucleotides outside the gene matches: 9. Germline V gene lookup returns CDR1 LNHDA and CDR2 SQIVND (reference sequence). Repertoires were generated with immunoSEQ multiplex PCR, while TCRdb's copy carries only in-frame clones and drops some. This sample yields approximately 86,000 clones, of which about 86% are seen a single time; 6% to 8% belongs to the top ten. A single count supports this clone. Its cognate antigen is unknown. Blood draws occurred at baseline, cycle 4 day 1, and cycle 7 day 1. Findings and limits, study-wide: At doses 0.1 to 3.0 mg/kg, CD4+ and CD8+ clones expanded. More expanded clones were seen, on average, in CD8+ T cells than in CD4+.

The chain links TRBV19 to TRBJ2-4; 7 nucleotides align to TRBD2. Sequences were derived from CD4+ or CD8+ T cells sorted from blood, sampled in a trial of the OX40 agonist ivuxolimab. The receptor comes from an adult with an advanced solid tumor such as melanoma, head and neck, liver or kidney cancer. CDR3 residues: CASSMGGWGSAKNIQYF. CDR3 bases: TGTGCCAGTAGTATGGGAGGGTGGGGGAGCGCCAAAAACATTCAGTACTTC.